Following are 25 T cell receptor beta chains from one sample sequenced in a study of T and B cells in COVID-19 patients. Multiplex PCR with BIOMED2 TRB-A/B primer pools amplified TRB rearrangements. Each CDR3 protein is one row after TCRdb ran MiXCR on the multiplex PCR reads. The data hold about 11,000 distinct CDR3 sequences, with 25% to 30% observed a single time. Each TRB amplification used roughly 220-550 ng of genomic DNA from blood. The sequencing input was blood. The receptors shown here come from a human donor who had recovered from COVID-19.

The V call is TRBV4-3, the J call TRBJ1-4; D not resolved. Germline lookup yields CDR1 LGHNA and CDR2 YSLEER. This CDR3 has 13 amino acids. Trimming left V 3 bases short and J 6 bases short, with 8 bases between. CDR3: CASSQQSYEKLFF. CDR3 in DNA: TGCGCCAGCAGCCAGCAGTCTTATGAAAAACTGTTTTTT.

A few counts support this clonotype. The chain recombines TRBV5-5 with TRBJ1-1; D is unresolved. The CDR3 is made up of 16 amino acids. Germline V gene lookup returns CDR1 SGHKS and CDR2 YYEKEE (reference sequence). V dropped 4 bases and J dropped 1 base, with 17 bases sitting between them. This CDR3 reads CASSLRIGTANTEAFF. CDR3 DNA sequence: TGTGCCAGCAGCCTACGTATAGGCACCGCGAACACTGAAGCTTTCTTT.

This clonotype has more than one count but fewer than ten. As DNA, the CDR3 is TGTGCCAGCAGTTCGTCGGGGATCTATGGCTACACCTTC. It is translated as CASSSSGIYGYTF. This rearrangement joins TRBV27 to TRBJ1-2, with D uncertain. The germline V gene encodes CDR1 MNHEY and CDR2 SMNVEV (reference sequence). The V end was cut by 4 bases, the J end by 4 bases, with 10 bases between. CDR3 length equals 13 residues.

Concerning this clonotype: This CDR3 is missing its conserved last phenylalanine or tryptophan, likely due to a read error. The rearrangement uses TRBV18 and TRBJ2-4; TRBD1 agrees at 8 bases. CDR3 length equals 16 residues. The V and J ends lost 0 bases and 1 base, in that order; junction bases with no gene match: 2. Looked up from germline, CDR1 is KGHSH and CDR2 is LQKENI. The CDR3 protein is CASSPPTGVAKNIQYL. CDR3 coding DNA: TGTGCCAGCTCACCACCGACAGGGGTGGCCAAAAACATTCAGTACTTA.

This clonotype was detected a few times. The V and J genes are TRBV11-1 and TRBJ2-5; D is unclear. Trimming left V 5 bases short and J 0 bases short, with 1 base between. This CDR3 spans 11 amino acids. Germline-derived CDR1 and CDR2 are SGHAT and FQDESV (reference sequence). CDR3 amino acids: CASSHQETQYF. The DNA for the CDR3 is TGTGCCAGCAGCCACCAAGAGACCCAGTACTTC.

This chain links TRBV18 with TRBJ1-1, with D unresolved. The CDR3 is 13 residues long. Germline V gene lookup returns CDR1 KGHSH and CDR2 LQKENI. The ends were cut back, 3 bases at V and 10 bases at J, with 15 bases in the middle. CDR3 amino acids: CASSPDPKGRAFF. The CDR3 DNA reads as TGTGCCAGCTCACCGGACCCAAAAGGGAGAGCTTTCTTT.

This clonotype was detected a few times. The chain has TRBV30 and TRBJ2-5; 8 nucleotides match TRBD2. This CDR3 contains 13 residues. In germline, CDR1 is GTSNPN, CDR2 SVGIG (reference sequence). V gave up 2 bases and J gave up 7 bases; unmatched junction bases: 6. The CDR3 sequence: CAWSSAGVGTQYF. The CDR3 nucleotides read TGTGCCTGGAGTTCAGCGGGAGTTGGGACCCAGTACTTC.

The chain links TRBV27 to TRBJ2-7; D may be TRBD1 or TRBD2 (5 bases each). Trimming removed 6 bases at V and 2 bases at J, with 17 bases between. In germline, CDR1 is MNHEY, CDR2 SMNVEV (reference sequence). This CDR3 is 15 amino acids long. CDR3 DNA sequence: TGTGCCAGCAGCTCCACAGAGGGGCCGGCCTACGAGCAGTACGTC. Translating it yields CASSSTEGPAYEQYV.

Ten or more counts support this clonotype. The chain employs TRBV18 and TRBJ2-1, with D perhaps TRBD1 or TRBD2 (5 bases each). The V gene lost 5 bases and the J gene lost 1 base, with 15 bases spanning the gap. This CDR3 spans 16 amino acids. Per the germline V gene, CDR1 is KGHSH and CDR2 is LQKENI. CDR3 in DNA: TGTGCCAGCTCATGGGGGTTGCAGGGATCCTACAATGAGCAGTTCTTC. It encodes CASSWGLQGSYNEQFF.

This clonotype was recorded at least ten times. This rearrangement joins TRBV12-3 or TRBV12-4 to TRBJ1-2; tentative D call: TRBD1 (6 bases). V was cut by 3 bases and J by 6 bases, with 11 bases left in between. CDR3 length: 13 residues. The CDR3 here is CASSFSRGHGYTF. In DNA, the CDR3 is TGTGCCAGCAGTTTTTCCAGGGGCCATGGCTACACCTTC.

By proportion, this clonotype is medium-sized. The rearrangement uses TRBV6-5 and TRBJ2-5; unclear D gene. V lost 7 bases, J lost 5 bases, and 8 bases lay in between. CDR1 is MNHEY and CDR2 is SVGAGI in the germline V gene. There are 11 residues in the CDR3. Here the CDR3 reads CASTNGETQYF. The CDR3, as DNA: TGTGCCAGCACCAACGGGGAGACCCAGTACTTC.

By share, this clonotype ranks as medium-sized. The chain has TRBV27 and TRBJ2-1; 9 bases line up with TRBD2. This CDR3 is 15 amino acids long. V lost 0 bases, J lost 10 bases, and 7 bases stayed unmatched. Looked up from germline, CDR1 is MNHEY and CDR2 is SMNVEV (reference sequence). The CDR3 nucleotides read TGTGCCAGCAGTTTATCGCGGCGGGAGGGCCAAGAGCAGTTCTTC. It is translated as CASSLSRREGQEQFF.

This clonotype appeared a single time. The chain links TRBV7-9 to TRBJ1-1, with D tentatively TRBD1 (5 bases). Germline V gene lookup returns CDR1 SEHNR and CDR2 FQNEAQ (reference sequence). CDR3 length: 13 residues. Trimming stripped 8 bases from V and 1 base from J, with 11 bases between. The DNA for the CDR3 is TGTGCCAGCGGTCGGGGCTCGAACACTGAAGCTTTCTTT. It is translated as CASGRGSNTEAFF. The complete variable domain, with remaining parts taken from reference TRBV7-9 and TRBJ1-1, reads DTGVSQNPRHKITKRGQNVTFRCDPISEHNRLYWYRQTLGQGPEFLTYFQNEAQLEKSRLLSDRFSAERPKGSFSTLEIQRTEQGDSAMYLCASGRGSNTEAFFGQGTRLTVV.

The gene calls are TRBV13 and TRBJ2-7; weak D call: TRBD2 (6 bases). This CDR3 is 13 amino acids long. Per the germline V gene, CDR1 is PRHDT and CDR2 is FYEKMQ (reference sequence). Trimming shortened V by 0 bases and J by 5 bases, and 8 bases separated the two germline ends. The CDR3 loop is CASSLGGGDEQYF. In DNA, the CDR3 is TGTGCCAGCAGCTTAGGCGGGGGAGACGAGCAGTACTTC.

A word on this clonotype: This may be a read error: a much more frequent sequence differs by one nucleotide. This sequence joins TRBV27 and TRBJ2-7, with TRBD2 identical over 15 bases. CDR1 and CDR2 (germline): MNHEY, SMNVEV (reference sequence). This CDR3 region has 18 residues. V lost 6 bases to trimming and J lost 2 bases; unmatched junction nucleotides: 11. The CDR3 nucleotides are TGTGCCAGCAGCCCAGGGGGACTAGCGGGAGGAGCCCCCTACGAGCAGTACGTC. Its translation is CASSPGGLAGGAPYEQYV.

Points on this clonotype: A junction boundary mismatches the germline segment, possibly from a read error. The rearrangement links TRBV4-2 to TRBJ1-1, with 8 bases lining up with TRBD1. The CDR3 runs 16 residues. Germline V gene sequence: CDR1 LGHNA, CDR2 YNFKEQ. The CDR3: CASSQDKSQGAAEAFF. DNA of the CDR3: TGCGCCAGCAGCCAAGATAAGTCTCAGGGGGCGGCTGAAGCTTTCTTT.

The chain links TRBV7-9 to TRBJ1-1; D is perhaps TRBD1 (6 bases). The germline V gene encodes CDR1 SEHNR and CDR2 FQNEAQ (reference sequence). The CDR3 extends over 18 amino acids. V dropped 3 bases and J dropped 4 bases, with 24 bases sitting between them. DNA of the CDR3: TGTGCCAGCAGCTTCCGTCCCGGGGGGCGACGTCCGGCCACTGAAGCTTTCTTT. Amino acids: CASSFRPGGRRPATEAFF.

This chain links TRBV7-2 with TRBJ2-1; D tentatively fits TRBD1 or TRBD2 (5 bases each). V gave up 5 bases and J gave up 6 bases, with 17 bases separating them. Germline CDR1 reads SGHTA; CDR2 reads FQGNSA. This CDR3 spans 15 amino acids. This CDR3 reads CASSQTPGAGNEQFF. DNA for the CDR3: TGTGCCAGCAGCCAAACCCCCGGGGCGGGCAATGAGCAGTTCTTC.

In its sample, this clonotype is medium-sized. The chain is built from TRBV15 and TRBJ1-3; TRBD1 might be the D (6 bases). This CDR3 is built from 15 residues. V was pared by 5 bases and J by 0 bases, with 11 bases between. Germline CDR1 reads LNHNV; CDR2 reads YYDKDF (reference sequence). DNA of the CDR3: TGTGCCACCAGCGCCGACAGGTTCTCTGGAAACACCATATATTTT. Translating gives CATSADRFSGNTIYF.

This clonotype was picked up a small number of times. The rearrangement joins TRBV6-2 or TRBV6-3 to TRBJ1-4; the D is unclear. The CDR3 covers 12 residues. Per the germline V gene, CDR1 is MNHEY and CDR2 is SVGEGT. Trimming removed 6 bases at V and 8 bases at J, with 10 bases between. In DNA form, the CDR3 reads TGTGCCAGCAGCGGGGATGAAGAAAAACTGTTTTTT. Its translation is CASSGDEEKLFF.

This clonotype is medium-sized (0.01 to 0.1%) by share. The gene calls are TRBV6-5 and TRBJ2-7, with a possible D match to TRBD2 (7 bases). V lost 8 bases to trimming and J lost 3 bases, with 14 bases between them. Germline V CDR1 and CDR2: MNHEY, SVGAGI. The CDR3 covers 13 residues. The CDR3 DNA reads as TGTGCCAGCGGAAGGGGGGGCGGCTACGAGCAGTACTTC. It translates to CASGRGGGYEQYF.

This clonotype was recorded at least ten times. The gene calls are TRBV6-2 or TRBV6-3 and TRBJ2-7; D unclear. CDR1 is MNHEY, CDR2 SVGEGT, per germline. Trimming took 6 bases from V and 5 from J, leaving 23 bases between them. The CDR3 is 16 amino acids. CDR3 amino acids: CASSPRPGRGVHEQYF. The CDR3 DNA reads as TGTGCCAGCAGCCCTCGCCCGGGCCGTGGGGTCCACGAGCAGTACTTC.

The genes are TRBV5-5 and TRBJ1-6; 8 bases are a match to TRBD1. The CDR3 spans 17 residues. Trimming removed 2 bases from V and 8 bases from J; junction bases left unmatched: 12. Germline CDR1 reads SGHKS; CDR2 reads YYEKEE (reference sequence). DNA of the CDR3: TGTGCCAGCAGCTTCGGGGTGGCAGGGGGCATATATTCACCCCTCCACTTT. This gives the protein CASSFGVAGGIYSPLHF.

V and J are TRBV5-1 and TRBJ1-4; tentative D call: TRBD1 (5 bases). The CDR3 totals 15 residues. The ends were cut back, 1 base at V and 4 bases at J, with 11 bases in the middle. Looked up from germline, CDR1 is SGHRS and CDR2 is YFSETQ. The CDR3 protein is CASSLSGTNNEKLFF. CDR3 DNA sequence: TGCGCCAGCAGCTTGTCTGGGACCAATAATGAAAAACTGTTTTTT.

This sequence joins TRBV14 and TRBJ2-1; D remains unclear. The CDR3 has 14 residues. In germline, CDR1 is SGHDN, CDR2 FVKESK. V lost 0 bases and J 4 bases, leaving 7 bases between the germline ends. CDR3 sequence: CASSQEEIYNEQFF. The CDR3 DNA follows: TGTGCCAGCAGCCAAGAGGAGATATACAATGAGCAGTTCTTC.